The 27 T cell receptor beta chains listed next were all sequenced from one sample in a study of control samples from healthy donors and cancer patients. The method was immunoSEQ multiplex PCR; TCRdb's version includes in-frame clones alone and lacks a portion of them. The repertoire has about 150,000 clones, approximately 94% of them found once; the top ten carry around 5.4%. Material for sequencing was blood. The origin of the receptors is a man aged 35-49 years in good health.

The V and J genes are TRBV29-1 and TRBJ2-7; 8 nucleotides align to TRBD1. This CDR3 has 13 residues. V dropped 6 bases and J dropped 3; count of bases not matched to a gene: 7. Looked up from germline, CDR1 is SQVTM and CDR2 is ANQGSEA. The CDR3 is CSVEPTGGYEQYF. CDR3 nucleotide sequence: TGCAGCGTGGAACCAACAGGGGGCTACGAGCAGTACTTC.

The chain is built from TRBV7-9 and TRBJ1-4, with 7 bases lining up with TRBD1. Losses at the gene ends were 0 bases for V and 7 bases for J; bases not matched to a gene: 8. CDR3 length: 16 residues. Germline CDR1 reads SEHNR; CDR2 reads FQNEAQ (reference sequence). The CDR3 nucleotides read TGTGCCAGCAGCTTAGCGCAGGGGACAGTAGGTGAAAAACTGTTTTTT. Protein: CASSLAQGTVGEKLFF.

The J gene is TRBJ1-4, the V gene TRBV28, with TRBD1 matching over 9 bases. Trimming took 1 base from V and 7 from J; bases not matched to a gene: 4. This CDR3 contains 15 residues. Germline CDR1 and CDR2: MDHEN and SYDVKM. The CDR3 here is CASSLLGQGIEKLFF. The CDR3, as DNA: TGTGCCAGCAGTTTATTGGGACAGGGCATTGAAAAACTGTTTTTT.

The genes are TRBV28 and TRBJ1-4; 8 positions agree with TRBD1. The V segment lost 4 bases and the J segment 8 bases; nucleotides outside the gene matches: 6. The CDR3 contains 14 residues. The V gene's germline CDR1 is MDHEN and CDR2 SYDVKM. The CDR3 DNA sequence: TGTGCCAGCAGTTCAACAGGGGGAGTCGAAAAACTGTTTTTT. The encoded protein is CASSSTGGVEKLFF.

The chain carries TRBV21-1 and TRBJ1-2. TRBV21-1 is marked as a pseudogene. The CDR3 totals 14 residues. The CDR3 bases are TGTGCCAGCAGCAAAGTGGGGTTGCACTATGGCTACACCTTC. Its protein is CASSKVGLHYGYTF.

The sample holds one count of this clone. The chain has TRBV5-5 and TRBJ2-7; 11 bases match TRBD1. J gave up 4 bases and V 4 bases, and 4 bases lay outside the gene matches. This CDR3 region has 14 residues. Germline-derived CDR1 and CDR2 are SGHKS and YYEKEE (reference sequence). The chain's CDR3 is CASSRGTGGYEQYF. The CDR3 DNA reads as TGTGCCAGCAGCCGGGGGACAGGGGGATACGAGCAGTACTTC.

The count of this clone is one. This chain connects TRBV3-1 (or the pseudogene TRBV3-2) to TRBJ2-1; 7 bases map to TRBD2. V dropped 3 bases and J dropped 1; count of bases not matched to a gene: 0. Germline loops: CDR1 LGHDT, CDR2 YNNKEL (reference sequence). The CDR3 loop spans 14 amino acids. This CDR3 is CASSQRGSYNEQFF. CDR3 coding DNA: TGTGCCAGCAGCCAGCGGGGGTCCTACAATGAGCAGTTCTTC.

The chain employs TRBV2 and TRBJ1-5, with D tentatively TRBD1 (6 bases). Trimming took off 5 bases at V and 6 bases at J, with 14 bases between the two ends. Germline V lookup: CDR1 SNHLY, CDR2 FYNNEI. The CDR3 consists of 14 residues. In DNA form, the CDR3 reads TGTGCCAGCAGTTTACAGGGATGGGGTCAGCCCCAGCATTTT. Protein: CASSLQGWGQPQHF. Variable domain in full (rest from reference TRBV2 and TRBJ1-5): EPEVTQTPSHQVTQMGQEVILRCVPISNHLYFYWYRQILGQKVEFLVSFYNNEISEKSEIFDDQFSVERPDGSNFTLKIRSTKLEDSAMYFCASSLQGWGQPQHFGDGTRLSIL.

The chain is built from TRBV28 and TRBJ2-1; D is perhaps TRBD2 (5 bases). The CDR3 length is 15 residues. Germline V lookup: CDR1 MDHEN, CDR2 SYDVKM. Trimming pared 6 bases from V and 4 bases from J, leaving 16 bases between. The CDR3 loop reads CASSPWVEGYNEQFF. In nucleotides, the CDR3 is TGTGCCAGCAGCCCTTGGGTCGAGGGTTACAATGAGCAGTTCTTC.

To note about this clone: Relative to the germline gene, one junction end is altered; a read error may explain this. This chain joins TRBV2 and TRBJ1-1; D might be TRBD1 (5 bases). Germline V gene lookup returns CDR1 SNHLY and CDR2 FYNNEI. This CDR3 is built from 13 residues. The CDR3, as DNA: TGTGCCAGCAGTGTGGCAGGGACCTTGCCCCGGATCTTT. This gives the protein CASSVAGTLPRIF.

The rearrangement links TRBV6-5 to TRBJ2-1; 8 bases match TRBD1. Germline CDR1 and CDR2: MNHEY and SVGAGI. The junction had 1 base not matched to a gene; V was cut back by 2 bases and J by 1 base. The CDR3 sequence is 15 residues long. CDR3 DNA sequence: TGTGCCAGCAGTTACGGACAGGGATCCTACAATGAGCAGTTCTTC. Translation gives CASSYGQGSYNEQFF.

The chain has TRBV10-2 and TRBJ1-6; 8 positions match TRBD1. This CDR3 has 16 residues. J lost 0 bases, V lost 7 bases, and 5 bases had no gene match. Germline V gene lookup returns CDR1 WSHSY and CDR2 SAAADI. The CDR3 is CASKDRAVSYNSPLHF. CDR3 coding DNA: TGCGCCAGCAAGGACAGGGCTGTCTCCTATAATTCACCCCTCCACTTT.

The rearrangement uses TRBV23-1 and TRBJ1-1; D is uncertain. TRBV23-1 is flagged as an ORF with uncertain function. The V gene lost 2 bases and the J gene lost 3 bases, with 10 bases spanning the gap. This CDR3 has 14 residues. CDR3 in DNA: TGCGCCAGCAGTCAAGGCCTCCCATACACTGAAGCTTTCTTT. Encoded protein: CASSQGLPYTEAFF.

The rearrangement joins TRBV28 to TRBJ1-2, with 8 positions matching TRBD1. V gave up 5 bases and J gave up 3 bases; unmatched junction bases: 17. The germline gives CDR1 MDHEN, CDR2 SYDVKM. The CDR3 is 18 amino acids. CDR3 region: CASSTISFTEQGDYGYTF. In DNA form, the CDR3 reads TGTGCCAGCAGTACCATCTCTTTTACGGAACAGGGGGACTATGGCTACACCTTC.

This chain connects TRBV19 to TRBJ1-5; TRBD1 aligns across 8 bases. J was trimmed by 0 bases and V by 6 bases; bases with no gene match: 10. From germline, CDR1 is LNHDA and CDR2 SQIVND (reference sequence). CDR3 size: 17 residues. CDR3 sequence reads: CASRPTGAAYSNQPQHF. CDR3 DNA: TGTGCCAGTAGGCCGACAGGGGCAGCTTATAGCAATCAGCCCCAGCATTTT.

As for this clone: Other DNA sequences from this sample encode an identical CDR3 as well. V usage is TRBV18 and J usage is TRBJ1-5, with TRBD1 as a possible D gene (6 bases). V lost 5 bases and J lost 3, with 11 bases in between. The CDR3 consists of 14 residues. Per germline, CDR1 KGHSH and CDR2 LQKENI. CDR3 sequence reads: CASSSTGFNQPQHF. In nucleotides, the CDR3 is TGTGCCAGCTCATCAACAGGGTTCAATCAGCCCCAGCATTTT.

V and J are TRBV28 and TRBJ1-2; the D is unclear. The V end was cut by 6 bases, the J end by 14 bases, with 19 bases between. The CDR3 runs to 12 residues. From germline, CDR1 is MDHEN and CDR2 SYDVKM. In DNA, the CDR3 is TGTGCCAGCAGCTCCCTAACCACAGCTCCAACCTTC. Residues: CASSSLTTAPTF.

The gene calls are TRBV2 and TRBJ1-1, with 7 bases that match TRBD1. The CDR3 is 15 residues long. Unmatched junction bases numbered 9, after V lost 7 bases and J lost 1 base. Germline values: CDR1 SNHLY, CDR2 FYNNEI. For the CDR3, the DNA is TGTGCCAGCAATATAGACAGGGTCGGGAACACTGAAGCTTTCTTT. Residues: CASNIDRVGNTEAFF.

This sequence joins TRBV6-1 and TRBJ1-5; 7 bases align to TRBD1. This CDR3 comprises 14 residues. The J segment lost 5 bases and the V segment lost 3 bases, leaving 4 bases of the junction unmatched. Germline V gives CDR1 MNHNS, CDR2 SASEGT. CDR3 sequence (DNA): TGTGCCAGCAGTGAGCAGGGGGGAGATCAGCCCCAGCATTTT. Protein sequence: CASSEQGGDQPQHF.

The J gene is TRBJ1-5, the V gene TRBV10-3; D is undetermined. CDR1 is ENHRY and CDR2 is SYGVKD in the germline V gene. The CDR3 is 14 residues long. Trimming shortened V by 3 bases and J by 1 base, and 7 bases separated the two germline ends. CDR3 loop: CAISDPASNQPQHF. DNA of the CDR3: TGTGCCATCAGTGACCCAGCGAGCAATCAGCCCCAGCATTTT.

The chain is built from TRBV28 and TRBJ1-1, with D possibly TRBD1 on 5 matching bases. The CDR3 spans 11 residues. V lost 3 bases, J lost 10 bases, and 9 bases lay in between. Germline-derived CDR1 and CDR2 are MDHEN and SYDVKM. CDR3 sequence: CASSLGGIAFF. DNA of the CDR3: TGTGCCAGCAGTTTGGGGGGGATAGCTTTCTTT.

The genes are TRBV2 and TRBJ1-1; D is unresolved. Deletions cut 6 bases from V and 1 base from J, with 9 bases between. CDR3 length equals 13 residues. In germline, CDR1 is SNHLY, CDR2 FYNNEI. CDR3 coding DNA: TGTGCCAGCAGGAAGACGGCGAACACTGAAGCTTTCTTT. As protein: CASRKTANTEAFF.

The rearrangement links TRBV2 to TRBJ2-1; 8 positions match TRBD2. The germline V gene encodes CDR1 SNHLY and CDR2 FYNNEI. The CDR3 extends over 15 amino acids. V lost 3 bases to trimming and J lost 3 bases; unmatched junction nucleotides: 4. This CDR3 is CASSDGGGHYNEQFF. CDR3 DNA sequence: TGTGCCAGCAGTGATGGCGGGGGGCACTACAATGAGCAGTTCTTC.

The V and J genes are TRBV30 and TRBJ2-1, with TRBD2 matching over 16 bases. The CDR3 contains 14 residues. CDR1 is GTSNPN, CDR2 SVGIG, per germline (reference sequence). The trim removed 5 bases at V and 13 bases at J, leaving 8 bases unmatched. The CDR3 region has the DNA TGTGCCTGGGACCCGGGACTAGCGGGGGGGCTACAGTTCTTC. It codes for CAWDPGLAGGLQFF.

V usage is TRBV6-5 and J usage is TRBJ2-7; TRBD2 matches at 9 bases. From germline, CDR1 is MNHEY and CDR2 SVGAGI. CDR3 length: 16 amino acids. The trim removed 2 bases at V and 0 bases at J, leaving 5 bases unmatched. CDR3 region: CASSYAGTSPSYEQYF. The CDR3 DNA sequence: TGTGCCAGCAGTTACGCCGGGACTAGCCCCTCCTACGAGCAGTACTTC.

The DNA for the CDR3 is TGTGCCAGCAGTTTAGACGGACAGGGCACCTCTGGGGCCAACGTCCTGACTTTC. Protein: CASSLDGQGTSGANVLTF. The chain links TRBV28 to TRBJ2-6; 8 bases map to TRBD1. Germline V lookup: CDR1 MDHEN, CDR2 SYDVKM. The CDR3 has 18 amino acids. Trimming cost V 2 bases and J 0 bases; bases outside gene matches: 6.

V gene TRBV28 combines with J gene TRBJ2-7; the D call may be TRBD1 or TRBD2 (5 bases each). The CDR3 has 17 amino acids. Germline V gives CDR1 MDHEN, CDR2 SYDVKM. V was clipped by 7 bases and J by 6 bases, with 28 bases between them. For the CDR3, the DNA is TGTGCCAGCACGCCCCCGGGGACGCCTACCCGGTCTGGCGAGCAGTACTTC. Its translation is CASTPPGTPTRSGEQYF.